These 9 T cell receptor beta chains share one sample of origin, sequenced in a study of graft-versus-host responses after intestinal transplantation. Profiled with immunoSEQ multiplex PCR; TCRdb holds only in-frame clones, not every one. The table shows approximately 12,000 clones, with roughly 83% occurring only once. Source: PBMCs, taken around 300 days after intestinal transplant. The receptors derive from a human patient who received an intestinal transplant, so some T cells may come from the graft donor.

This chain connects TRBV9 to TRBJ2-7; D uncertain. The CDR3 runs to 15 residues. Germline V gene lookup returns CDR1 SGDLS and CDR2 YYNGEE. V was pared by 4 bases and J by 4 bases, with 18 bases between. The CDR3 here is CASSPGQGVIYEQYF. For the CDR3, the DNA is TGTGCCAGCAGCCCCGGGCAAGGTGTGATTTACGAGCAGTACTTC.

The chain employs TRBV2 and TRBJ2-1; D is possibly TRBD2 (5 bases). The CDR3 totals 15 residues. V was clipped by 3 bases and J by 1 base, with 10 bases between them. Germline lookup yields CDR1 SNHLY and CDR2 FYNNEI. The CDR3 is CASSDRTGSYNEQFF. The CDR3 nucleotides read TGTGCCAGCAGTGATAGGACGGGGTCCTACAATGAGCAGTTCTTC. The entire variable domain, with the rest obtained from reference TRBV2 and TRBJ2-1, is as follows: EPEVTQTPSHQVTQMGQEVILRCVPISNHLYFYWYRQILGQKVEFLVSFYNNEISEKSEIFDDQFSVERPDGSNFTLKIRSTKLEDSAMYFCASSDRTGSYNEQFFGPGTRLTVL.

To note about this clone: Distinct nucleotide sequences in the sample also encode this CDR3. The J gene is TRBJ2-3, the V gene TRBV4-3; D is undetermined. There are 14 residues in the CDR3. V was trimmed by 2 bases and J by 6 bases, leaving 12 bases between them. The V gene's germline CDR1 is LGHNA and CDR2 YSLEER. The CDR3 sequence: CASSQSPLRDTQYF. DNA for the CDR3: TGCGCCAGCAGCCAATCCCCCCTGAGGGATACGCAGTATTTT.

CDR3 in DNA: TGTGCCAGCAGCTTAGGCCCTTGGCGGAATGAGCAGTTCTTC. Translated: CASSLGPWRNEQFF. The J gene is TRBJ2-1, the V gene TRBV7-9; no definite D call. The germline V gene encodes CDR1 SEHNR and CDR2 FQNEAQ (reference sequence). Trimming removed 1 base at V and 7 bases at J, with 11 bases between. CDR3 length: 14 residues.

This clone was picked up a small number of times. V and J are TRBV30 and TRBJ1-1, with 7 bases lining up with TRBD1. The CDR3 loop spans 14 amino acids. The V segment lost 3 bases and the J segment 0 bases; nucleotides outside the gene matches: 4. CDR1 is GTSNPN and CDR2 is SVGIG in the germline V gene (reference sequence). This CDR3 reads CAWRGDRVNTEAFF. The CDR3, as DNA: TGTGCCTGGAGGGGGGACAGAGTGAACACTGAAGCTTTCTTT.

The rearrangement uses TRBV28 and TRBJ1-2, with D maybe TRBD1 (5 bases). Germline CDR1 reads MDHEN; CDR2 reads SYDVKM. The V end was cut by 8 bases, the J end by 6 bases, with 19 bases between. The CDR3 is 14 residues long. The CDR3 loop is CASCIRDFTDGYTF. The CDR3 DNA follows: TGTGCCAGCTGTATCAGGGACTTCACTGATGGCTACACCTTC.

The genes are TRBV5-4 and TRBJ2-3, with 8 bases lining up with TRBD1. V was pared by 4 bases and J by 2 bases, with 6 bases of the junction left unmatched. Germline V gene data show CDR1 as SGHNT and CDR2 as YYREEE (reference sequence). This CDR3 is 15 amino acids long. CDR3 loop: CASSGQGESTDTQYF. The CDR3 DNA follows: TGTGCCAGCAGCGGACAGGGCGAGTCCACAGATACGCAGTATTTT.

This CDR3 is CATSRDVRRGQPQHF. The CDR3 DNA reads TGTGCCACCAGCAGAGACGTAAGACGAGGTCAGCCCCAGCATTTT. The V call is TRBV15, the J call TRBJ1-5; D is unclear. V was shortened by 0 bases and J by 6 bases, with 12 bases between the two germline ends. This CDR3 is 15 amino acids long. CDR1 LNHNV and CDR2 YYDKDF come from the germline V gene (reference sequence).

This chain uses TRBV19 with TRBJ2-7, with a weak D call TRBD1 (6 bases). Germline V gene lookup returns CDR1 LNHDA and CDR2 SQIVND (reference sequence). The V end lost 5 bases, the J end lost 3 bases, and 14 bases lay between the germline ends. CDR3 length: 14 residues. Here the CDR3 reads CASSPSGVGYEQYF. CDR3 in DNA: TGTGCCAGTAGTCCCTCAGGGGTGGGCTACGAGCAGTACTTC. The full variable domain, in which reference TRBV19 and TRBJ2-7 provide the parts outside the CDR3, is DGGITQSPKYLFRKEGQNVTLSCEQNLNHDAMYWYRQDPGQGLRLIYYSQIVNDFQKGDIAEGYSVSREKKESFPLTVTSAQKNPTAFYLCASSPSGVGYEQYFGPGTRLTVT.